The 30 T cell receptor beta chains given below trace back to one sample, sequenced in a study of T cell clonotyping in hematopoietic cell transplantation. Here immunoSEQ multiplex PCR was the method, and the copy in TCRdb shows in-frame clones only, minus some. The sample lists 15,000 to 20,000 clones; over 65% were seen once. Source: PBMCs, taken 100 days after allogeneic stem cell transplant. The receptors were sampled from a male patient aged 60 to 75 who had an allogeneic stem cell transplant from a related donor, so the T cells may come from the graft donor. Some clones in this sample may be carry-over from other donors' samples.

This clone has only a few counts. This sequence joins TRBV18 and TRBJ1-5, with D perhaps matching TRBD1 (6 bases). The CDR3 contains 14 residues. V lost 2 bases and J lost 3, with 8 bases in between. Germline V CDR1 and CDR2: KGHSH, LQKENI. The CDR3: CASSPGGANQPQHF. CDR3 sequence (DNA): TGTGCCAGCTCACCAGGGGGGGCCAATCAGCCCCAGCATTTT.

The chain links TRBV5-1 to TRBJ1-4; no definite D call. The CDR3 has 17 residues. Germline V CDR1 and CDR2: SGHRS, YFSETQ. Deletions cut 0 bases from V and 6 bases from J, with 18 bases between. The CDR3, as DNA: TGCGCCAGCAGCTTGGATACCAAAAATGTTGAGGATGAAAAACTGTTTTTT. Amino acids: CASSLDTKNVEDEKLFF.

This rearrangement joins TRBV29-1 to TRBJ1-4, with 7 nucleotides matching TRBD1. The CDR3 is 11 amino acids. Germline assignment: CDR1 SQVTM and CDR2 ANQGSEA. J lost 8 bases, V lost 7 bases, and 4 bases had no gene match. In DNA, the CDR3 is TGCAGCGCCGGGACAGAAGAAAAACTGTTTTTT. Amino acids: CSAGTEEKLFF.

V is TRBV18 and J is TRBJ2-3; TRBD2 aligns across 7 bases. Germline V CDR1 and CDR2: KGHSH, LQKENI. V shed 2 bases and J 0 bases; nucleotides not matched to a gene: 5. CDR3 length equals 16 residues. The CDR3 sequence is CASSPNRGDSTDTQYF. The CDR3 nucleotides read TGTGCCAGCTCACCAAATCGGGGGGATAGCACAGATACGCAGTATTTT.

The J gene is TRBJ2-7, the V gene TRBV11-2; D assignment may be TRBD1 or TRBD2 (7 bases each). V lost 1 base and J lost 4, with 11 bases in between. CDR3 length: 14 amino acids. Germline V CDR1 and CDR2: SGHAT, FQNNGV. The CDR3 loop is CASSLVRGGYEQYF. The CDR3 DNA reads as TGTGCCAGCAGCTTAGTCAGGGGGGGTTACGAGCAGTACTTC.

The CDR3 reads CASSQEISSSTDTQYF. The CDR3 region has the DNA TGCGCCAGCAGCCAAGAAATTAGCAGCAGCACAGATACGCAGTATTTT. The genes are TRBV4-3 and TRBJ2-3, with no clear D. Trimming cost V 0 bases and J 0 bases, with 10 bases left between them. The CDR3 length is 16 residues. Per germline, CDR1 LGHNA and CDR2 YSLEER.

The rearrangement uses TRBV5-4 and TRBJ1-2, with a possible D match to TRBD1 (5 bases). The CDR3 has 14 amino acids. The ends were cut back, 4 bases at V and 6 bases at J, with 16 bases in the middle. CDR1 is SGHNT and CDR2 is YYREEE in the germline V gene (reference sequence). The CDR3 nucleotides read TGTGCCAGCAGCCTCCTCGTGGGGCTCCATGGCTACACCTTC. Amino acid sequence: CASSLLVGLHGYTF. Full variable domain (rest looked up from reference TRBV5-4 and TRBJ1-2): ETGVTQSPTHLIKTRGQQVTLRCSSQSGHNTVSWYQQALGQGPQFIFQYYREEENGRGNFPPRFSGLQFPNYSSELNVNALELDDSALYLCASSLLVGLHGYTFGSGTRLTVV.

J is TRBJ1-1 and V is TRBV19; D gene ambiguous. Germline lookup yields CDR1 LNHDA and CDR2 SQIVND (reference sequence). V was shortened by 4 bases and J by 0 bases, with 6 bases between the two germline ends. This CDR3 is 13 amino acids long. The CDR3 is CASSSRVNTEAFF. CDR3 coding DNA: TGTGCCAGTAGTAGCCGCGTGAACACTGAAGCTTTCTTT.

V is TRBV27 and J is TRBJ1-1; 8 positions agree with TRBD1. CDR3 size: 15 residues. J lost 4 bases, V lost 5 bases, and 9 bases had no gene match. Germline V gene data show CDR1 as MNHEY and CDR2 as SMNVEV (reference sequence). The CDR3 region is CASSRPPGGGTEAFF. Written as DNA, the CDR3 is TGTGCCAGCAGTCGACCTCCAGGGGGCGGCACTGAAGCTTTCTTT.

The chain links TRBV19 to TRBJ2-2; D not certain. The CDR3 has 16 residues. V was clipped by 3 bases and J by 2 bases, with 13 bases between them. CDR1 and CDR2 (germline): LNHDA, SQIVND (reference sequence). The CDR3 region is CASSIHPAGNTGELFF. DNA of the CDR3: TGTGCCAGTAGTATCCACCCAGCTGGCAACACCGGGGAGCTGTTTTTT.

The rearrangement links TRBV19 to TRBJ1-2, with D unresolved. The CDR3 extends over 12 amino acids. V lost 4 bases, J lost 4 bases, and 7 bases lay in between. Germline V gene lookup returns CDR1 LNHDA and CDR2 SQIVND (reference sequence). The CDR3 is CASSSSFYGYTF. The CDR3 nucleotides read TGTGCCAGTAGTAGTAGCTTCTATGGCTACACCTTC.

This clone was counted a single time. This chain links TRBV7-2 with TRBJ2-7; TRBD2 matches 13 bases. The V and J ends lost 1 base and 5 bases, in that order; junction bases with no gene match: 14. The CDR3 is 19 residues long. Germline assignment: CDR1 SGHTA and CDR2 FQGNSA. CDR3 residues: CASSLVIPQLAGGLHEQYF. CDR3 DNA: TGTGCCAGCAGCTTAGTTATCCCCCAACTAGCGGGGGGGCTCCACGAGCAGTACTTC.

This chain links TRBV7-8 with TRBJ2-3; D not certain. V was trimmed by 2 bases and J by 0 bases, leaving 6 bases between them. In germline, CDR1 is SGHVS, CDR2 FQNEAQ. The CDR3 runs to 14 residues. In nucleotides, the CDR3 is TGTGCCAGCAGCTTAAGCAGAAGCACAGATACGCAGTATTTT. It encodes CASSLSRSTDTQYF.

This clone was counted a few times. The CDR3 bases are TGTGCCAGCAGCTCACGACTAGCCGCGGGGGGGAACTACGAGCAGTACTTC. Encoded protein: CASSSRLAAGGNYEQYF. The chain joins TRBV11-3 to TRBJ2-7; 9 bases fit TRBD2. In germline, CDR1 is SGHNT, CDR2 YENEEA. The CDR3 is 17 residues long. The J segment lost 3 bases and the V segment lost 4 bases, leaving 13 bases of the junction unmatched.

CDR3 DNA: TGTGCCTGGAGTCCCTCCCTAGCGACCGGGGAGCTGTTTTTT. The encoded protein is CAWSPSLATGELFF. The gene calls are TRBV30 and TRBJ2-2, with D possibly matching TRBD2 (6 bases). Germline V CDR1 and CDR2: GTSNPN, SVGIG (reference sequence). With 2 bases removed from V and 5 bases from J, the gap between germline ends came to 12 bases. The CDR3 consists of 14 residues.

The chain combines TRBV29-1 with TRBJ2-6; D might be TRBD1 (6 bases). This CDR3 spans 14 amino acids. The germline V gene has CDR1 SQVTM and CDR2 ANQGSEA. Trimming removed 3 bases at V and 3 bases at J, with 9 bases between. The CDR3 loop is CSVEGAGGANVLTF. The CDR3 nucleotides are TGCAGCGTTGAGGGGGCCGGTGGGGCCAACGTCCTGACTTTC.

This clone has just one count. The chain combines TRBV30 with TRBJ2-5, with a tentative D call TRBD1 (5 bases). Germline values: CDR1 GTSNPN, CDR2 SVGIG (reference sequence). CDR3 length equals 18 residues. Trimming removed 2 bases at V and 6 bases at J, with 28 bases between. The CDR3 protein is CAWSRTRATRLQVKTQYF. CDR3 coding DNA: TGTGCCTGGAGTCGGACCAGGGCCACAAGGTTACAAGTTAAGACCCAGTACTTC.

The rearrangement links TRBV11-2 to TRBJ2-6; D not resolved. The germline gives CDR1 SGHAT, CDR2 FQNNGV. Between the trimmed V and J ends, which lost 5 bases and 4 bases, there was a span of 9 bases. This CDR3 region has 14 residues. The CDR3 is CASSKSRGANVLTF. The CDR3 DNA follows: TGTGCCAGCAGCAAGTCGCGGGGGGCCAACGTCCTGACTTTC.

The chain is built from TRBV19 and TRBJ2-7; TRBD1 is a possible D gene (5 bases). The germline V gene encodes CDR1 LNHDA and CDR2 SQIVND (reference sequence). CDR3 size: 13 residues. Trimming left V 5 bases short and J 2 bases short, with 10 bases between. The CDR3 DNA follows: TGTGCCAGTAGTGACAGCCCGACCTACGAGCAGTACTTC. Protein product: CASSDSPTYEQYF.

This chain connects TRBV5-5 to TRBJ1-1; tentatively, D is TRBD1 (5 bases). The ends were cut back, 2 bases at V and 7 bases at J, with 18 bases in the middle. The CDR3 has 15 amino acids. Germline assignment: CDR1 SGHKS and CDR2 YYEKEE (reference sequence). This CDR3 is CASSFGVQVMSEAFF. In DNA form, the CDR3 reads TGTGCCAGCAGCTTTGGAGTACAGGTAATGAGTGAAGCTTTCTTT. Looking up the rest from reference TRBV5-5 and TRBJ1-1 gives the full variable domain: DAGVTQSPTHLIKTRGQQVTLRCSPISGHKSVSWYQQVLGQGPQFIFQYYEKEERGRGNFPDRFSARQFPNYSSELNVNALLLGDSALYLCASSFGVQVMSEAFFGQGTRLTVV.

CDR3 coding DNA: TGTGCCAGCAGCCTAGGGACGCTAAGCTCCTATGGCTACACCTTC. This translates into CASSLGTLSSYGYTF. J is TRBJ1-2 and V is TRBV7-2, with a tentative D call TRBD1 (5 bases). CDR1 and CDR2 from the germline V gene are SGHTA and FQGNSA. CDR3 size: 15 residues. Trimming cost V 5 bases and J 4 bases, with 17 bases left between them. Drawing the rest from reference TRBV7-2 and TRBJ1-2, the complete variable domain is GAGVSQSPSNKVTEKGKDVELRCDPISGHTALYWYRQSLGQGLEFLIYFQGNSAPDKSGLPSDRFSAERTGGSVSTLTIQRTQQEDSAVYLCASSLGTLSSYGYTFGSGTRLTVV.

In nucleotides, the CDR3 is TGTGCCAGCAGCTTGAGGTTAACAGGGGAAATAACCTACGAGCAGTACTTC. It codes for CASSLRLTGEITYEQYF. This chain connects TRBV5-5 to TRBJ2-7; 7 positions agree with TRBD1. The V and J ends lost 1 base and 2 bases, in that order; junction bases with no gene match: 12. CDR3 length equals 17 residues. The germline gives CDR1 SGHKS, CDR2 YYEKEE (reference sequence).

The J gene is TRBJ1-3, the V gene TRBV2; D ambiguous. The CDR3 runs 16 residues. Trimming took off 5 bases at V and 3 bases at J, with 17 bases between the two ends. CDR1 SNHLY and CDR2 FYNNEI come from the germline V gene. The CDR3 DNA follows: TGTGCCAGCAGTTCGGACGTCAGCGATCTTGGAAACACCATATATTTT. The encoded protein is CASSSDVSDLGNTIYF.

This rearrangement joins TRBV7-2 to TRBJ2-3, with D tentatively TRBD1 or TRBD2 (5 bases each). The CDR3 length is 16 residues. Germline loops: CDR1 SGHTA, CDR2 FQGNSA. V lost 2 bases, J lost 2 bases, and 14 bases lay in between. CDR3 coding DNA: TGTGCCAGCAGCTTACTTCCGGGACCTCCCACAGATACGCAGTATTTT. It translates to CASSLLPGPPTDTQYF.

This clone was counted a few times. The chain carries TRBV30 and TRBJ1-2; possible D gene TRBD1, 6 bases. Germline V gene data show CDR1 as GTSNPN and CDR2 as SVGIG (reference sequence). The CDR3 totals 12 residues. Trimming took 2 bases from V and 8 from J, leaving 12 bases between them. The DNA of the CDR3 is TGTGCCTGGAGTCGGGCAGGGGAAGGCTACACCTTC. It yields the protein CAWSRAGEGYTF.

The chain joins TRBV10-3 to TRBJ1-5; TRBD1 agrees at 10 bases. Germline CDR1 is ENHRY and CDR2 is SYGVKD. The length of the CDR3 is 14 residues. The V segment lost 11 bases and the J segment 0 bases; nucleotides outside the gene matches: 4. The CDR3 protein is CAVGTGDSNQPQHF. CDR3 nucleotide sequence: TGTGCCGTCGGGACAGGGGATAGCAATCAGCCCCAGCATTTT.

The chain joins TRBV6-5 to TRBJ2-2; TRBD2 matches 8 bases. The ends lost 5 bases at V and 5 bases at J; junction bases unmatched: 7. Germline-derived CDR1 and CDR2 are MNHEY and SVGAGI. The CDR3 has 15 amino acids. Here the CDR3 reads CASSPGGAGTGELFF. Written as DNA, the CDR3 is TGTGCCAGCAGTCCCGGGGGGGCAGGGACCGGGGAGCTGTTTTTT.

V gene TRBV5-8 combines with J gene TRBJ1-1; D not certain. The length of the CDR3 is 11 residues. Germline CDR1 SGHTS, CDR2 YDEGEE. V was trimmed by 6 bases and J by 8 bases, leaving 11 bases between them. The CDR3 DNA is TGTGCCAGCACCGAATTAGGGGAAGCTTTCTTT. Its translation: CASTELGEAFF.

The chain is built from TRBV28 and TRBJ2-7; D perhaps matches TRBD1 (6 bases). Trimming took off 7 bases at V and 2 bases at J, with 15 bases between the two ends. The CDR3 is made up of 14 amino acids. CDR1 is MDHEN and CDR2 is SYDVKM in the germline V gene. The CDR3 nucleotides are TGTGCCAGCACCTCTAAAGGGGGTCCCTACGAGCAGTACTTC. This sequence encodes CASTSKGGPYEQYF. Complete variable domain (other parts from reference TRBV28 and TRBJ2-7): DVKVTQSSRYLVKRTGEKVFLECVQDMDHENMFWYRQDPGLGLRLIYFSYDVKMKEKGDIPEGYSVSREKKERFSLILESASTNQTSMYLCASTSKGGPYEQYFGPGTRLTVT.

The chain has TRBV11-2 and TRBJ2-5, with 11 bases identical to TRBD2. CDR3 length: 15 amino acids. V lost 3 bases and J lost 1; bases outside the gene matches: 1. Germline CDR1 SGHAT, CDR2 FQNNGV. The CDR3 DNA is TGTGCCAGCAGCTTTAGCGGGGGGGTCCAAGAGACCCAGTACTTC. This translates into CASSFSGGVQETQYF.